The T cell receptor beta chain described here comes from a study of T cell repertoires and HLA-DP antigens. For the study at large: Pre-culture CD4+ samples used 1,200 ng DNA versus about 200 ng for CD137+CD4+ sorts.

Note on this clone: Its antigen is undetermined.

CDR3 length: 16 amino acids. Germline CDR1 SGHTA, CDR2 FQGNSA. J was trimmed by 3 bases and V by 0 bases; bases with no gene match: 5. Only in-frame clones appear in the TCRdb table, and some are missing; sequencing was by immunoSEQ multiplex PCR. The sample lists approximately 89,000 clones, roughly nine tenths occurring once. The TCR sequence derives from a man aged 45 to 65 in good health and CMV-seronegative. The sequencing input was CD4+ T cells from PBMCs. The chain combines TRBV7-2 with TRBJ2-7; 10 bases map to TRBD2. The CDR3 DNA follows: TGTGCCAGCAGCTTAGCCCCTAGCGGGAGAGTCTACGAGCAGTACTTC. Translating it yields CASSLAPSGRVYEQYF.